This T cell receptor (beta chain) stems from a study of T-cell memory formation after mild COVID-19. 5'RACE, which relied on constant-segment primers, yielded TCR alpha and TCR beta cDNA libraries carrying sample barcodes and UMIs. TCRdb redid the calling of the 5' RACE reads with MiXCR, one entry per CDR3 protein. The data contain roughly 99,000 distinct CDR3 sequences, approximately 15% of them singletons. The CDR3 length is 15 residues. The germline V gene has CDR1 MDHEN and CDR2 SYDVKM. Trimming took off 2 bases at V and 3 bases at J, with 10 bases between the two ends. The clonotype originates from a young man who had mild COVID-19 (a few samples of this study predate the infection). Cell type and time point are not known. Sequencing input: PBMCs or a T cell subset sorted from them (not recorded which). This rearrangement joins TRBV28 to TRBJ2-2; a weak D match, TRBD1 (7 bases). CDR3 sequence (DNA): TGTGCCAGCAGTTTACAGGGGGAGGACACCGGGGAGCTGTTTTTT. It yields the protein CASSLQGEDTGELFF.